Below are 4 T cell receptor beta chains sequenced from a single sample in a study of blood T cell repertoires in COVID-19. This table comes from immunoSEQ multiplex PCR, and its TCRdb copy is limited to in-frame clones, with some not included. The sample includes roughly 290,000 clones, 85% to 90% of them seen just once. The material sequenced was peripheral blood. Receptor source: a man aged 25-40 years with acute or convalescent COVID-19.

The chain has TRBV30 and TRBJ2-3; D is uncertain. Germline CDR1 GTSNPN, CDR2 SVGIG (reference sequence). The CDR3 extends over 12 amino acids. The V and J ends lost 4 bases and 2 bases respectively, with 7 bases between them. The CDR3 here is CAWTGNTDTQYF. The DNA of the CDR3 is TGTGCCTGGACAGGAAACACAGATACGCAGTATTTT.

The rearrangement links TRBV30 to TRBJ1-5; 7 bases line up with TRBD1. This CDR3 is 15 amino acids long. Germline loops: CDR1 GTSNPN, CDR2 SVGIG (reference sequence). J gave up 5 bases and V 2 bases, and 9 bases lay outside the gene matches. CDR3 region: CAWSHGQVLYQPQHF. The CDR3 DNA reads TGTGCCTGGAGTCATGGACAGGTCCTATATCAGCCCCAGCATTTT. Full variable domain (rest looked up from reference TRBV30 and TRBJ1-5): SQTIHQWPATLVQPVGSPLSLECTVEGTSNPNLYWYRQAAGRGLQLLFYSVGIGQISSEVPQNLSASRPQDRQFILSSKKLLLSDSGFYLCAWSHGQVLYQPQHFGDGTRLSIL.

This clone was seen just once. This rearrangement joins TRBV5-6 to TRBJ2-2, with D possibly being TRBD2 (6 bases). The CDR3 has 15 amino acids. Trimming shortened V by 4 bases and J by 9 bases, and 19 bases separated the two germline ends. Germline CDR1 and CDR2: SGHDT and YYEEEE. The CDR3, as DNA: TGTGCCAGCAGCGCGGGACTTCGAGAAGTCAGGGAGCTGTTTTTT. Translated, it gives CASSAGLREVRELFF.

The chain carries TRBV5-8 and TRBJ2-5; 12 bases are a match to TRBD2. From germline, CDR1 is SGHTS and CDR2 YDEGEE. V trimming: 0 bases; J trimming: 3 bases; junction bases outside the gene matches: 6. The CDR3 has 17 amino acids. The CDR3 sequence is CASSLGGLAGQEETQYF. CDR3 nucleotide sequence: TGTGCCAGCAGCTTGGGTGGACTAGCGGGACAGGAAGAGACCCAGTACTTC.